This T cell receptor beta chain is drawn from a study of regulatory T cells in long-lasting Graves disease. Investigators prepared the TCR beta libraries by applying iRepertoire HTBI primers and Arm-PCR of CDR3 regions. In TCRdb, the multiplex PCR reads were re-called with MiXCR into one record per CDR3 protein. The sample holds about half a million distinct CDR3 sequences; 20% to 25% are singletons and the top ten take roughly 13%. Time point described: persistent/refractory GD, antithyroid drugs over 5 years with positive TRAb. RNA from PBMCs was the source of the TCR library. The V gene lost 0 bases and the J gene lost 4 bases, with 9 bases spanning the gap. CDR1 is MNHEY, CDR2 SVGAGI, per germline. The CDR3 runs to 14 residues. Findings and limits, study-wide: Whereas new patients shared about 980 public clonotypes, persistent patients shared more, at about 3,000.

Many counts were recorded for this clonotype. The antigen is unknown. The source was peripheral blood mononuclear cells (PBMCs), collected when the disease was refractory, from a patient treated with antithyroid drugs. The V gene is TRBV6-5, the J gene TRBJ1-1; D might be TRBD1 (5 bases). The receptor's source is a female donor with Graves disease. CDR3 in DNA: TGTGCCAGCAGTTACTCGGGGCCACCCACTGAAGCTTTCTTT. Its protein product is CASSYSGPPTEAFF.